This T cell receptor (beta chain) was captured in a study of spatial heterogeneity in lung cancer. Via MiXCR, TCRdb re-called the 5' RACE reads, giving one row per CDR3 protein. The repertoire holds 110,000 or so distinct CDR3 sequences, with less than 14% as singletons. This sample's time point: blood at routine non-recurrence follow-up after resection. CDR1 is GTSNPN and CDR2 is SVGIG in the germline V gene (reference sequence). V shed 8 bases, J shed 6 bases, and the junction held 15 bases outside the gene matches. The CDR3 spans 14 residues. Only a few counts were recorded for this clonotype. V and J are TRBV30 and TRBJ1-1, with 7 bases that match TRBD1. The sequenced sample was PBMCs, obtained at follow-up. The TCR was taken from a female donor with early-stage non-small cell lung cancer. The DNA for the CDR3 is TGTGCCCGCAGAGTGCTCAGGGGGAAGGCTGAAGCTTTCTTT. Its translation is CARRVLRGKAEAFF.